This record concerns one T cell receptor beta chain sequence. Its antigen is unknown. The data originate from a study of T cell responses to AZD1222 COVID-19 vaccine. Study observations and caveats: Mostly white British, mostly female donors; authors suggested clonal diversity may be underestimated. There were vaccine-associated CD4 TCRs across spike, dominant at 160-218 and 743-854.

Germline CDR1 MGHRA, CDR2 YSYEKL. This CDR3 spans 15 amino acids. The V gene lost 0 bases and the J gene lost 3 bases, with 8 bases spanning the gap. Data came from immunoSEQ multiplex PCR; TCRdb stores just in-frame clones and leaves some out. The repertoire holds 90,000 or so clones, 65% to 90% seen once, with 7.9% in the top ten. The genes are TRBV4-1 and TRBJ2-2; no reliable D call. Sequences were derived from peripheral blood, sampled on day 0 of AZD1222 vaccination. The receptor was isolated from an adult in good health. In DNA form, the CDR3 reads TGCGCCAGCAGCCAAGAAGCAGTAGACACCGGGGAGCTGTTTTTT. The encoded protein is CASSQEAVDTGELFF.